The present TCR beta chain was sequenced within a study of patients and donors after allogeneic stem cell transplantation. V was pared by 2 bases and J by 6 bases, with 22 bases between. Germline loops: CDR1 SGHTA, CDR2 FQGTGA. CDR3 length: 17 residues. Using its own MiXCR run on the RT-PCR reads, TCRdb lists one record per CDR3 protein. The sample lists about a million distinct CDR3 sequences, roughly 18% occurring once. In this sample, this clonotype turned up a few times. Sequenced: blood, either unsorted or a sorted T cell fraction (not recorded which). This rearrangement joins TRBV7-3 to TRBJ1-1; no definite D call. This receptor was identified in a human donor who was either an allogeneic HSCT recipient or a stem cell or donor lymphocyte infusion donor (not recorded which). It is not recorded whose cells these are; they may come from a transplant donor. The CDR3, as DNA: TGTGCCAGCAGCTTATCAGGAGGAGGGATTTGGCAGGCTGAAGCTTTCTTT. Protein product: CASSLSGGGIWQAEAFF.